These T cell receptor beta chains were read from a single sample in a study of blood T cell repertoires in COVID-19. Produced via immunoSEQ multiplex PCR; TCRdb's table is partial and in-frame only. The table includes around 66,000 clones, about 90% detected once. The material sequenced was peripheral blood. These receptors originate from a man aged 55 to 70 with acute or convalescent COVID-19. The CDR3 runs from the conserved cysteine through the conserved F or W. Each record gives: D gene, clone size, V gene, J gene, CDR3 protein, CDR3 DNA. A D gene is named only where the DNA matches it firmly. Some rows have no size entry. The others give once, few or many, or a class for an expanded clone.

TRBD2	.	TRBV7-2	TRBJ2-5	CASSLTPGLAGGPQETQYF	TGTGCCAGCAGCTTAACCCCGGGACTAGCGGGGGGGCCTCAAGAGACCCAGTACTTC
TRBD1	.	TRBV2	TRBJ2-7	CASRITGGSYEQYF	TGTGCCAGCAGGATTACAGGGGGCTCCTACGAGCAGTACTTC
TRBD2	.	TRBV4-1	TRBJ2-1	CASSHLRLLAGVNNEQFF	TGCGCCAGCAGCCACCTGCGACTCCTAGCGGGGGTAAACAATGAGCAGTTCTTC
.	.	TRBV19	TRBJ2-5	CASSTQDFVETQYF	TGTGCCAGTAGTACCCAGGATTTTGTGGAGACCCAGTACTTC
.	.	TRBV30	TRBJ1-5	CAWSSPGGGKGQPQHF	TGTGCCTGGAGCTCTCCCGGGGGAGGTAAGGGTCAGCCCCAGCATTTT
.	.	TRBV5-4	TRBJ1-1	CASSLDHRVPEAFF	TGTGCCAGCAGCTTGGATCACAGGGTCCCTGAAGCTTTCTTT
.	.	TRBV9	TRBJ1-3	CASSVLSRTDSGNTIYF	TGTGCCAGCAGCGTACTTTCACGGACAGACTCTGGAAACACCATATATTTT
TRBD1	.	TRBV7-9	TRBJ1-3	CASSLPRDRGLLSGNTIYF	TGTGCCAGCAGCTTACCCCGGGACAGGGGGTTGCTCTCTGGAAACACCATATATTTT
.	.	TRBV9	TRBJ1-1	CASSLSGPGEAFF	TGTGCCAGCAGCTTGAGCGGTCCGGGTGAAGCTTTCTTT
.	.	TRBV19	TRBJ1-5	CASSPGQFPNQPQHF	TGTGCCAGTAGTCCCGGACAGTTCCCCAATCAGCCCCAGCATTTT
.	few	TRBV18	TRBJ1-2	CASSPPNRNYGYTF	TGTGCCAGCTCACCACCTAACAGAAACTATGGCTACACCTTC
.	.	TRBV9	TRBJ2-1	CASSPPYHRVAPYNEQFF	TGTGCCAGCAGCCCGCCCTACCACAGGGTTGCCCCCTACAATGAGCAGTTCTTC
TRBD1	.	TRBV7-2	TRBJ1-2	CASSPVGTGDNYGYTF	TGTGCCAGCAGCCCGGTAGGGACAGGGGATAACTATGGCTACACCTTC
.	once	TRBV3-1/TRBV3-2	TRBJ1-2	CASTSEGSYGYTF	TGTGCCAGCACCTCGGAGGGTAGCTATGGCTACACCTTC
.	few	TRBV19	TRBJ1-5	CASSISGNQPQHF	TGTGCCAGTAGTATCTCAGGGAATCAGCCCCAGCATTTT
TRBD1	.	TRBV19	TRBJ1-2	CASSMTGGVYGYTF	TGTGCCAGTAGTATGACAGGGGGAGTGTATGGCTACACCTTC
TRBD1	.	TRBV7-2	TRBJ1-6	CASSPQQGTNSPLHF	TGTGCCAGCAGCCCTCAACAGGGGACCAATTCACCCCTCCACTTT
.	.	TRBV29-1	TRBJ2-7	CSVEDLPGSYEQYF	TGCAGCGTTGAAGATCTTCCGGGGTCCTACGAGCAGTACTTC
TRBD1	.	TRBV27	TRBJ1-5	CASSGNRGQPQHF	TGTGCCAGCAGTGGTAACAGGGGTCAGCCCCAGCATTTT
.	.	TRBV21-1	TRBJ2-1	CASSKASGIPGYNEQFF	TGTGCCAGCAGCAAAGCGTCGGGAATTCCTGGATACAATGAGCAGTTCTTC
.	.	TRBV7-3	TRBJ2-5	CASSKNAVGETQYF	TGTGCCAGCAGCAAAAATGCGGTTGGAGAGACCCAGTACTTC
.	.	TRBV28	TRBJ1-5	CASNTGSQPQHF	TGTGCCAGCAACACAGGGTCTCAGCCCCAGCATTTT
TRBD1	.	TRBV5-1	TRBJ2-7	CASSLKVVAGQGSNEQYF	TGCGCCAGCAGCCTGAAGGTAGTCGCGGGACAGGGGTCGAACGAGCAGTACTTC
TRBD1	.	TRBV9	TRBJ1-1	CASSVGTGPEAFF	TGTGCCAGCAGCGTAGGGACAGGGCCTGAAGCTTTCTTT
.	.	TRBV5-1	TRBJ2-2	CASSSVRGDTGELFF	TGCGCCAGCAGCTCTGTTAGGGGCGACACCGGGGAGCTGTTTTTT
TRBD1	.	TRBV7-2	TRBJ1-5	CASSLAGTGSNQPQHF	TGTGCCAGCAGCTTAGCCGGGACAGGGAGTAATCAGCCCCAGCATTTT
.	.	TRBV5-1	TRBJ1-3	CASRQDTSSGNTIYF	TGCGCCAGCAGGCAGGACACCAGCTCTGGAAACACCATATATTTT
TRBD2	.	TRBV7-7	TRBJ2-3	CASSPGAGGPTDTQYF	TGTGCCAGCAGCCCCGGGGCGGGGGGGCCGACAGATACGCAGTATTTT
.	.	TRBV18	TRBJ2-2	CASSLTQGSGELFF	TGTGCCAGCTCACTGACTCAGGGCTCCGGGGAGCTGTTTTTT
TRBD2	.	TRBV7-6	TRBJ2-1	CASSSTGLAGQNEQFF	TGTGCCAGCAGCTCTACGGGACTAGCGGGGCAGAATGAGCAGTTCTTC
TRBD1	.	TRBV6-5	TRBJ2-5	CASSGGQGILETQYF	TGTGCCAGCAGCGGAGGACAGGGGATCCTAGAGACCCAGTACTTC
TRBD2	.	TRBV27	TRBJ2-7	CASSLSTSGVGYEQYF	TGTGCCAGCAGTTTATCGACGAGCGGGGTCGGCTACGAGCAGTACTTC
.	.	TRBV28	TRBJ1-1	CASSLAGTTMNTEAFF	TGTGCCAGCAGTCTAGCCGGGACAACAATGAACACTGAAGCTTTCTTT
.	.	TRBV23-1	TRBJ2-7	CASSQYSGAAYEQYF	TGCGCCAGCAGTCAATATTCAGGGGCAGCCTACGAGCAGTACTTC
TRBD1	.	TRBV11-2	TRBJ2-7	CASSTGTGEYEQYF	TGTGCCAGCAGCACAGGGACAGGAGAGTACGAGCAGTACTTC
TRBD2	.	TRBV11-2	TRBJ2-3	CASSLGGRGADTQYF	TGTGCCAGCAGCTTAGGCGGGAGGGGTGCAGATACGCAGTATTTT
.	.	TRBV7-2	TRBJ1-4	CASSFGANEKLFF	TGTGCCAGCAGCTTCGGAGCTAATGAAAAACTGTTTTTT
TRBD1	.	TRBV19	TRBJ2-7	CASSVGQAGSYEQYF	TGTGCCAGTAGTGTCGGACAGGCCGGGTCTTACGAGCAGTACTTC
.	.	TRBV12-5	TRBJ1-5	CASGLDERDNQPQHF	TGTGCTAGTGGTTTGGACGAGAGGGATAATCAGCCCCAGCATTTT
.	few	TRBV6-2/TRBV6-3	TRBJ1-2	CASSPDGNYGYTF	TGTGCCAGCAGTCCCGACGGGAACTATGGCTACACCTTC
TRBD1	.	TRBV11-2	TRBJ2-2	CASSWLGQTNTGELFF	TGTGCCAGCAGCTGGCTGGGACAGACCAACACCGGGGAGCTGTTTTTT
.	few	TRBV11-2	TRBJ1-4	CASSSIRVGNEKLFF	TGTGCCAGCAGCTCCATCCGGGTCGGTAATGAAAAACTGTTTTTT
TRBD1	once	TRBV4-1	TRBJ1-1	CASSLKPLRDSSEAFF	TGCGCCAGCAGCCTCAAGCCACTCCGGGACAGCAGTGAAGCTTTCTTT
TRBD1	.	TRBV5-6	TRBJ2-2	CASSSRQGGGELFF	TGTGCCAGCAGCTCCCGACAGGGCGGCGGGGAGCTGTTTTTT
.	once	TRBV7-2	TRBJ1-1	CASSYKVSGSSEAFF	TGTGCCAGCAGCTATAAAGTCTCGGGTTCGTCTGAAGCTTTCTTT
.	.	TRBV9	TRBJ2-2	CASNKNTGELFF	TGTGCCAGCAATAAGAACACCGGGGAGCTGTTTTTT